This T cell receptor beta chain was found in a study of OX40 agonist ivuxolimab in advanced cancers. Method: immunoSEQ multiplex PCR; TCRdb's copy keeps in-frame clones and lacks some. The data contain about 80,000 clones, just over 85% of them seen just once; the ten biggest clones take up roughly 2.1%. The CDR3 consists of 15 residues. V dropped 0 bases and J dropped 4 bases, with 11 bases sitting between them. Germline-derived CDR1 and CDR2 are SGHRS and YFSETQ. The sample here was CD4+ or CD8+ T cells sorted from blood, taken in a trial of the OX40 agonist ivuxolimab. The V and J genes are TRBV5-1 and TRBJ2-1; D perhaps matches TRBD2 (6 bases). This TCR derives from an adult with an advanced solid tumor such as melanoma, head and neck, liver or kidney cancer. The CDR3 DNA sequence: TGCGCCAGCAGCTTGGGCGCTAGCGCGTACAATGAGCAGTTCTTC. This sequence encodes CASSLGASAYNEQFF.